Many counts were recorded for the clone carrying this T cell receptor (beta chain). TCRdb re-analysed the 5' RACE reads in MiXCR, keeping a single row per CDR3 protein. Among tens of thousands of distinct CDR3 sequences listed, less than 8.5% were seen once. These data belong to a study of neurological immune-mediated disorders. V lost 4 bases and J lost 6; bases outside the gene matches: 7. CDR1 SNHLY and CDR2 FYNNEI come from the germline V gene. This CDR3 has 15 amino acids. The V and J genes are TRBV2 and TRBJ1-5; 9 nucleotides align to TRBD1. The receptor was derived from a middle-aged woman in good health. Sequenced material: PBMCs. CDR3 DNA sequence: TGTGCCAGCAGTGTGAACAGGGGGCAGGGTCAGCCCCAGCATTTT. This codes for CASSVNRGQGQPQHF.